The rows below give T cell receptor beta chains drawn from one sample of a study of T cells after posttransplantation cyclophosphamide. The method was immunoSEQ multiplex PCR; TCRdb's version includes in-frame clones alone and lacks a portion of them. The sample has approximately 3,200 clones, none seen only once; the top ten hold about an eighth. The sequencing used PBMCs, collected after allogeneic stem cell transplant with posttransplant cyclophosphamide. The receptors were gathered from a female patient between 55 and 75 years old who received an allogeneic stem cell transplant from a related donor and was CMV-positive. Some T cells could come from the graft donor. Both conserved end residues are trimmed from each CDR3. Each record gives: clone size, V gene, D gene, J gene, CDR3 protein. D genes are given only for firm matches. Sizes are listed as once, few or many counts, or a class when the clone is expanded.

abundance: many; v_gene: TRBV6-1; d_gene: TRBD2; j_gene: TRBJ2-3; CDR3aa: ASSPSGIPTDTQY
abundance: many; v_gene: TRBV7-9; d_gene: NA; j_gene: TRBJ2-1; CDR3aa: ASSSTLYSYNEQF
abundance: many; v_gene: TRBV7-9; d_gene: TRBD2; j_gene: TRBJ2-5; CDR3aa: ASSLPLAGRETQY
abundance: many; v_gene: TRBV6-5; d_gene: NA; j_gene: TRBJ1-2; CDR3aa: ASSTDSNYGYT
abundance: many; v_gene: TRBV4-1; d_gene: TRBD1; j_gene: TRBJ2-1; CDR3aa: ASSQGLLDRVSLNEQF